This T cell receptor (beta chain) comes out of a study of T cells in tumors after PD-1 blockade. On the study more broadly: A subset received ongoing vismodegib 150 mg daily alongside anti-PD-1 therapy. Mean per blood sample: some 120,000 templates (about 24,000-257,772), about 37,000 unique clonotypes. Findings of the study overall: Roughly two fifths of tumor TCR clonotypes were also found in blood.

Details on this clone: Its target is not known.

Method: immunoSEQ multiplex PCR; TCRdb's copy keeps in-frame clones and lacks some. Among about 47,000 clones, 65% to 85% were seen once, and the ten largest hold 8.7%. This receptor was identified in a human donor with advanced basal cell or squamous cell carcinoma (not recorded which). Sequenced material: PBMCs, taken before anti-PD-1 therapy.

The CDR3 bases are TGTGCCACACACAGGGGGCGGATGGCAACTAATGAAAAACTGTTTTTT. This translates into CATHRGRMATNEKLFF. This chain uses TRBV19 with TRBJ1-4, with 9 bases aligning to TRBD1. This CDR3 region has 16 residues. Germline V gives CDR1 LNHDA, CDR2 SQIVND (reference sequence). With 10 bases clipped from V and 0 bases from J, the junction kept 9 bases outside the gene matches.